The 7 T cell receptor beta chains listed next were all sequenced from one sample in a study of blood T cell repertoires in COVID-19. Clones were sequenced by immunoSEQ multiplex PCR, and TCRdb holds only the in-frame ones, with some missing. The table shows about 62,000 clones, with 80% to 90% occurring only once. The source material was peripheral blood. Receptors were obtained from a woman older than 75 with acute or convalescent COVID-19.

This chain uses TRBV7-3 with TRBJ2-3; TRBD2 matches at 10 bases. Germline V gives CDR1 SGHTA, CDR2 FQGTGA. With 4 bases clipped from V and 6 bases from J, the junction kept 10 bases outside the gene matches. The CDR3 extends over 16 amino acids. CDR3 DNA: TGTGCCAGCAGCTCACCGTTAGCGGGGGGTCCGGATACGCAGTATTTT. Its translation: CASSSPLAGGPDTQYF.

V usage is TRBV27 and J usage is TRBJ1-1; the D gene is possibly TRBD1 (5 bases). Trimming stripped 6 bases from V and 0 bases from J, with 14 bases between. CDR3 size: 15 residues. Germline CDR1 is MNHEY and CDR2 is SMNVEV (reference sequence). The DNA for the CDR3 is TGTGCCAGCAGGCGGGGGAGCCTCATGAACACTGAAGCTTTCTTT. Translating gives CASRRGSLMNTEAFF.

The chain has TRBV15 and TRBJ2-7; tentative D call: TRBD2 (6 bases). This CDR3 is built from 15 residues. The V end lost 0 bases, the J end lost 3 bases, and 12 bases lay between the germline ends. In germline, CDR1 is LNHNV, CDR2 YYDKDF (reference sequence). The CDR3 bases are TGTGCCACCAGCAGAGAGAAGGGAGGAAGCTACGAGCAGTACTTC. Translating gives CATSREKGGSYEQYF.

The chain combines TRBV5-8 with TRBJ1-4; D is possibly TRBD1 (6 bases). V lost 3 bases to trimming and J lost 2 bases, with 8 bases between them. CDR3 size: 14 residues. Germline V gene lookup returns CDR1 SGHTS and CDR2 YDEGEE. CDR3 region: CASSSRGTNEKLFF. Written as DNA, the CDR3 is TGTGCCAGCAGCTCCAGGGGCACTAATGAAAAACTGTTTTTT.

This clone was detected once. The chain carries TRBV4-2 and TRBJ2-1; 13 nucleotides line up with TRBD2. CDR3 length equals 17 residues. V gave up 4 bases and J gave up 7 bases; unmatched junction bases: 10. Per the germline V gene, CDR1 is LGHNA and CDR2 is YNFKEQ. Here the CDR3 reads CASSPGIGTSGINEQFF. The CDR3 DNA follows: TGTGCCAGCAGCCCAGGAATCGGGACTAGCGGGATAAATGAGCAGTTCTTC.

The V call is TRBV2, the J call TRBJ2-2, with D maybe TRBD1 (6 bases). This CDR3 spans 16 amino acids. Germline CDR1 and CDR2: SNHLY and FYNNEI. Trimming pared 7 bases from V and 0 bases from J, leaving 15 bases between. CDR3: CASNEQGMPNTGELFF. The CDR3, as DNA: TGTGCCAGCAACGAGCAGGGGATGCCGAACACCGGGGAGCTGTTTTTT.

The chain links TRBV2 to TRBJ2-2; D gene unclear. The length of the CDR3 is 15 residues. Germline values: CDR1 SNHLY, CDR2 FYNNEI. V was pared by 6 bases and J by 4 bases, with 15 bases between. CDR3 bases: TGTGCCAGCAGATTCGTTCCTACGGGCACCGGGGAGCTGTTTTTT. Protein product: CASRFVPTGTGELFF. Variable domain in full (rest from reference TRBV2 and TRBJ2-2): EPEVTQTPSHQVTQMGQEVILRCVPISNHLYFYWYRQILGQKVEFLVSFYNNEISEKSEIFDDQFSVERPDGSNFTLKIRSTKLEDSAMYFCASRFVPTGTGELFFGEGSRLTVL.